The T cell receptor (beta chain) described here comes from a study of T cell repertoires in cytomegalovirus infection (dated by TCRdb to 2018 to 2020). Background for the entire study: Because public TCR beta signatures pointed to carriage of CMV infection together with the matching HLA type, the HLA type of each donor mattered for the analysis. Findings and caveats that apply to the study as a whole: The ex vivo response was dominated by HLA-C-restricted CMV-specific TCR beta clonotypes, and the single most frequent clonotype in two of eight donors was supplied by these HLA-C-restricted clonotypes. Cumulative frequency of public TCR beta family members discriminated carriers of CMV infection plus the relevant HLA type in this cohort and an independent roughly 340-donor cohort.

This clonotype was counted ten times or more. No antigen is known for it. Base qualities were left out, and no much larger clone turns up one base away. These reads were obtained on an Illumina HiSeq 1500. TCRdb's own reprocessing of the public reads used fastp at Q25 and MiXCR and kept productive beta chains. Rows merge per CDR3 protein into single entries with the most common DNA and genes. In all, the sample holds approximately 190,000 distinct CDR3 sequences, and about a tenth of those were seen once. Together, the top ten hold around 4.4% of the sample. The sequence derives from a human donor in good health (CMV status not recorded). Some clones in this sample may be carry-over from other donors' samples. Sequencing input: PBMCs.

The bases are TGTGCCAGCAGCTTACCAGGGGGCTGGTCCGAGCAGTACTTC. Its translation reads: CASSLPGGWSEQYF. The chain is made from TRBV11-2 and TRBJ2-7; 8 bases in between match TRBD1. The CDR3 holds 14 amino acids from the cysteine to the phenylalanine. The DNA shown is the 42-base CDR3, in frame from base 1. V ends up 2 bases short and J 6 bases short, with an unmatched junction base count of 6. The germline V gene sets CDR1 to SGHAT and CDR2 to FQNNGV.